Presented here are 15 T cell receptor beta chains from one specimen sequenced in a study of T cell responses to AZD1222 COVID-19 vaccine. Profiling relied on immunoSEQ multiplex PCR, and the TCRdb table lists in-frame clones only, not all of them. Here the sample spans 95,000 to 150,000 clones, under 95% being singletons. Sequenced here: peripheral blood, sampled 28 days after the second AZD1222 dose. The receptor source for this set is an adult who received the AZD1222 COVID-19 vaccine.

Remarks on this clone: Other DNA variants within this sample encode the same CDR3. The J gene is TRBJ1-3, the V gene TRBV7-2; D is unresolved. Trimming took off 1 base at V and 0 bases at J, with 10 bases between the two ends. The germline CDR1 and CDR2 sequences are SGHTA and FQGNSA. The CDR3 extends over 16 amino acids. CDR3 nucleotide sequence: TGTGCCAGCAGCTTAGGTCGGGCCTCCTCTGGAAACACCATATATTTT. The encoded protein is CASSLGRASSGNTIYF.

The chain carries TRBV6-6 and TRBJ2-2, with no clear D. V shed 2 bases and J shed 7 bases, with 11 bases lying between them. The CDR3 is made up of 14 amino acids. The germline V gene has CDR1 MNHNY and CDR2 SVGAGI (reference sequence). The CDR3 nucleotides read TGTGCCAGCAGTTACGGGCGCGTAAACGGGGAGCTGTTTTTT. It is translated as CASSYGRVNGELFF.

The CDR3 nucleotides are TGTGCCAGCAGCTTTCATGGACAGGGGTTAAATGAGCAGTTCTTC. It encodes CASSFHGQGLNEQFF. This rearrangement joins TRBV5-4 to TRBJ2-1; 9 bases map to TRBD1. V trimming: 2 bases; J trimming: 7 bases; junction bases outside the gene matches: 7. Germline values: CDR1 SGHNT, CDR2 YYREEE (reference sequence). The CDR3 has 15 residues.

The genes are TRBV19 and TRBJ1-5; D uncertain. The CDR3 consists of 16 residues. Germline lookup yields CDR1 LNHDA and CDR2 SQIVND (reference sequence). Between the trimmed V and J ends, which lost 0 bases and 7 bases, there was a span of 16 bases. CDR3 residues: CASSIEGLNGRQPQHF. The DNA of the CDR3 is TGTGCCAGTAGTATAGAGGGCCTTAACGGTAGGCAGCCCCAGCATTTT. Drawing the rest from reference TRBV19 and TRBJ1-5, the complete variable domain is DGGITQSPKYLFRKEGQNVTLSCEQNLNHDAMYWYRQDPGQGLRLIYYSQIVNDFQKGDIAEGYSVSREKKESFPLTVTSAQKNPTAFYLCASSIEGLNGRQPQHFGDGTRLSIL.

This chain joins TRBV20-1 and TRBJ2-7; TRBD1 might be the D (5 bases). The CDR3 is 13 residues long. Trimming shortened V by 3 bases and J by 7 bases, and 16 bases separated the two germline ends. CDR1 is DFQATT, CDR2 SNEGSKA, per germline (reference sequence). The CDR3 loop reads CSASITQGGEQYF. The CDR3 DNA reads TGCAGTGCTAGTATCACCCAGGGTGGGGAGCAGTACTTC.

The chain links TRBV4-1 to TRBJ2-1; D may correspond to TRBD1 or TRBD2 (6 bases each). This CDR3 has 14 amino acids. Trimming took off 7 bases at V and 2 bases at J, with 12 bases between the two ends. CDR1 is MGHRA and CDR2 is YSYEKL in the germline V gene. The CDR3 coding sequence is TGCGCCAGCAAGGAGGGGGAGGCCTACAATGAGCAGTTCTTC. Its protein is CASKEGEAYNEQFF.

This chain connects TRBV7-9 to TRBJ2-3, with 14 bases matching TRBD2. CDR3 length equals 16 residues. Germline V gene lookup returns CDR1 SEHNR and CDR2 FQNEAQ (reference sequence). The trim removed 7 bases at V and 5 bases at J, leaving 8 bases unmatched. The CDR3 protein is CASTQTSGRERDTQYF. The CDR3 DNA reads TGTGCCAGCACACAGACTAGCGGGAGGGAAAGAGATACGCAGTATTTT.

This clone showed up just once. The rearrangement joins TRBV7-6 to TRBJ2-5; possibly TRBD1 for D (6 bases). Germline V gene data show CDR1 as SGHVS and CDR2 as FNYEAQ. With 5 bases removed from V and 1 base from J, the gap between germline ends came to 20 bases. The CDR3 runs to 17 residues. CDR3 residues: CASSLRGKDLRQETQYF. DNA for the CDR3: TGTGCCAGCAGCCTTAGGGGGAAGGACTTGCGCCAAGAGACCCAGTACTTC.

The chain joins TRBV18 to TRBJ2-3; the D gene is possibly TRBD2 (6 bases). Germline V CDR1 and CDR2: KGHSH, LQKENI. CDR3 length: 17 amino acids. V was trimmed by 5 bases and J by 1 base, leaving 19 bases between them. CDR3 sequence reads: CASSSENYRRGTDTQYF. The CDR3 nucleotides read TGTGCCAGCTCATCAGAGAATTACAGGAGGGGCACAGATACGCAGTATTTT. The variable domain in full, completed from reference TRBV18 and TRBJ2-3, reads NAGVMQNPRHLVRRRGQEARLRCSPMKGHSHVYWYRQLPEEGLKFMVYLQKENIIDESGMPKERFSAEFPKEGPSILRIQQVVRGDSAAYFCASSSENYRRGTDTQYFGPGTRLTVL.

Only one count was recorded for this clone. CDR3 protein: CASSLGQAFYGYTF. The CDR3 DNA reads TGCGCCAGCAGCTTAGGACAGGCCTTCTATGGCTACACCTTC. The chain uses TRBV5-1 and TRBJ1-2, with 7 bases identical to TRBD1. CDR3 size: 14 residues. Germline V gene data show CDR1 as SGHRS and CDR2 as YFSETQ. V dropped 2 bases and J dropped 4; count of bases not matched to a gene: 5.

The J gene is TRBJ2-3, the V gene TRBV7-2; possibly TRBD1 for D (5 bases). The length of the CDR3 is 15 residues. Trimming pared 0 bases from V and 2 bases from J, leaving 9 bases between. Germline assignment: CDR1 SGHTA and CDR2 FQGNSA. DNA of the CDR3: TGTGCCAGCAGCTTAGCGGGGCGACACACAGATACGCAGTATTTT. Encoded protein: CASSLAGRHTDTQYF.

The CDR3 DNA follows: TGTGCCAGCAGCTTAGAGACAGGCTTTAATGAAAAACTGTTTTTT. Protein: CASSLETGFNEKLFF. This chain connects TRBV7-9 to TRBJ1-4, with D possibly matching TRBD1 (6 bases). Trimming removed 1 base from V and 4 bases from J, with 10 bases in between. This CDR3 region has 15 residues. Germline values: CDR1 SEHNR, CDR2 FQNEAQ (reference sequence).

The chain links TRBV9 to TRBJ2-1; the D gene is possibly TRBD2 (5 bases). The CDR3 totals 14 residues. Looked up from germline, CDR1 is SGDLS and CDR2 is YYNGEE. The V end lost 4 bases, the J end lost 7 bases, and 15 bases lay between the germline ends. CDR3 loop: CASSSLRGGNEQFF. CDR3 nucleotides: TGTGCCAGCAGCTCATTACGTGGCGGGAATGAGCAGTTCTTC.

This chain connects TRBV24-1 to TRBJ2-6; perhaps TRBD2 as D (6 bases). The V gene's germline CDR1 is KGHDR and CDR2 SFDVKD. The CDR3 runs 19 residues. The V and J ends lost 3 bases and 0 bases respectively, with 17 bases between them. The DNA for the CDR3 is TGTGCCACCAGTGATCCCCGGGAGACCAATTACTCTGGGGCCAACGTCCTGACTTTC. This codes for CATSDPRETNYSGANVLTF.

The chain carries TRBV6-5 and TRBJ2-1; D is possibly TRBD1 or TRBD2 (5 bases each). Trimming took 4 bases from V and 9 from J, leaving 10 bases between them. The CDR3 extends over 12 amino acids. Germline V gives CDR1 MNHEY, CDR2 SVGAGI. The CDR3, as DNA: TGTGCCAGCAGTTCGGCAGGGACTGAGCAGTTCTTC. Translating it yields CASSSAGTEQFF.